The present T cell receptor beta chain was sequenced within a study of blood T cells in healthy people across ages. The CDR3 sequence is 13 residues long. CDR1 is LGHDT and CDR2 is YNNKEL in the germline V gene (reference sequence). The ends were cut back, 4 bases at V and 4 bases at J, with 10 bases in the middle. Through a sample-barcoded 5' primer and a J-beta primer mix, a second PCR was run for about 7 to 12 cycles. Every cDNA molecule bore a tag from a template-switch adaptor containing 12 random nucleotides. TCRdb reprocessed the 5' RACE reads via MiXCR and lists one record per CDR3 protein. The sample carries 1.5 million or so distinct CDR3 sequences, approximately 42% recorded once.

This receptor was obtained from a woman between 18 and 30 years old in good health. This chain connects TRBV3-1 to TRBJ1-2, with a weak D call TRBD1 (6 bases). Specimen: blood. The CDR3: CASSPTGIYGYTF. CDR3 DNA sequence: TGTGCCAGCAGCCCGACAGGAATCTATGGCTACACCTTC.